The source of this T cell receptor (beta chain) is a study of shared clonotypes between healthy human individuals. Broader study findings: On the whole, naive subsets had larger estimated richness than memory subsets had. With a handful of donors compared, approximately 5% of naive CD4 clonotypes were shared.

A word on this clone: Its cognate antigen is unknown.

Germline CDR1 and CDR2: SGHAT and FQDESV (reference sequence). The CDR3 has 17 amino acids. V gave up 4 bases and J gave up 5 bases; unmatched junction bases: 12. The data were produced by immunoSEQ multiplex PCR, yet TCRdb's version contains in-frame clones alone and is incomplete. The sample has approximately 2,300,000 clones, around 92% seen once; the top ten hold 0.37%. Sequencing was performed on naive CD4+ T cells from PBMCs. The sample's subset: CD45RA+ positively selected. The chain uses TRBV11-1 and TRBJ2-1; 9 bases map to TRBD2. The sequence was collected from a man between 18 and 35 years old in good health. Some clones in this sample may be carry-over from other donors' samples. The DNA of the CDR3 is TGTGCCAGCAGCTGGGGCTTAGCGGGAGACAGTGACAATGAGCAGTTCTTC. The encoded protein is CASSWGLAGDSDNEQFF. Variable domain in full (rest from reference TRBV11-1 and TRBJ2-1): EAEVAQSPRYKITEKSQAVAFWCDPISGHATLYWYRQILGQGPELLVQFQDESVVDDSQLPKDRFSAERLKGVDSTLKIQPAELGDSAMYLCASSWGLAGDSDNEQFFGPGTRLTVL.